This entry lists 25 T cell receptor beta chains sequenced from one sample in a study of blood T cell repertoires in COVID-19. The repertoire was sequenced with immunoSEQ multiplex PCR; TCRdb's copy has only in-frame clones and lacks some. The data show 50,000 to 60,000 clones, 90% seen once. The sequencing sample was made of peripheral blood. These receptors came from a middle-aged man with acute or convalescent COVID-19.

The rearrangement links TRBV27 to TRBJ2-1; a weak D match, TRBD2 (7 bases). Germline V lookup: CDR1 MNHEY, CDR2 SMNVEV (reference sequence). The V gene lost 6 bases and the J gene lost 6 bases, with 21 bases spanning the gap. This CDR3 is built from 16 residues. CDR3 sequence (DNA): TGTGCCAGCAGCCGAAGAAGGGGGGGAGAGGGCAATGAGCAGTTCTTC. It yields the protein CASSRRRGGEGNEQFF.

As concerns this clone: Other DNA sequences from this sample encode an identical CDR3 as well. The chain carries TRBV7-2 and TRBJ1-1; D is ambiguous. Per germline, CDR1 SGHTA and CDR2 FQGNSA. The CDR3 runs to 11 residues. Trimming pared 5 bases from V and 5 bases from J, leaving 6 bases between. The CDR3 sequence is CASSPRTEAFF. The CDR3 region has the DNA TGTGCCAGCAGCCCCAGAACTGAAGCTTTCTTT.

This clone was found once. This sequence joins TRBV3-1 (or the pseudogene TRBV3-2) and TRBJ1-6; D is perhaps TRBD1 (6 bases). The germline gives CDR1 LGHDT, CDR2 YNNKEL (reference sequence). This CDR3 has 16 residues. Trimming removed 9 bases from V and 0 bases from J, with 15 bases in between. CDR3 protein: CARGTLAYSYNSPLHF. CDR3 nucleotides: TGTGCCAGAGGGACACTTGCTTACTCCTATAATTCACCCCTCCACTTT.

The gene calls are TRBV9 and TRBJ1-6, with 10 bases that match TRBD1. Trimming took 4 bases from V and 7 from J; bases not matched to a gene: 2. This CDR3 region has 14 residues. Germline assignment: CDR1 SGDLS and CDR2 YYNGEE. The CDR3 loop reads CASSSTGGNSPLHF. The CDR3 nucleotides read TGTGCCAGCAGCTCGACAGGGGGCAATTCACCCCTCCACTTT. Variable domain in full (rest from reference TRBV9 and TRBJ1-6): DSGVTQTPKHLITATGQRVTLRCSPRSGDLSVYWYQQSLDQGLQFLIQYYNGEERAKGNILERFSAQQFPDLHSELNLSSLELGDSALYFCASSSTGGNSPLHFGNGTRLTVT.

The V call is TRBV27, the J call TRBJ2-1; tentative D call: TRBD1 (5 bases). This CDR3 spans 15 amino acids. The V gene's germline CDR1 is MNHEY and CDR2 SMNVEV (reference sequence). Trimming removed 4 bases from V and 1 base from J, with 11 bases in between. In DNA form, the CDR3 reads TGTGCCAGCAGTTCGACAGTACGGTCCTACAATGAGCAGTTCTTC. It is translated as CASSSTVRSYNEQFF.

This clone was detected only once. This chain connects TRBV4-1 to TRBJ1-2; no clear D. V was pared by 0 bases and J by 5 bases, with 10 bases between. The CDR3 is 14 residues long. Germline V gene lookup returns CDR1 MGHRA and CDR2 YSYEKL. CDR3 nucleotides: TGCGCCAGCAGCCAAGAGGGTTTGCGGTATGGCTACACCTTC. Amino acid sequence: CASSQEGLRYGYTF.

This rearrangement joins TRBV6-5 to TRBJ2-1; 9 bases align to TRBD2. Trimming removed 4 bases from V and 8 bases from J; junction bases left unmatched: 9. The germline V gene encodes CDR1 MNHEY and CDR2 SVGAGI. The CDR3 consists of 15 residues. CDR3 sequence reads: CASSSPGLAVYEQFF. As DNA, the CDR3 is TGTGCCAGCAGTTCCCCGGGACTAGCTGTGTATGAGCAGTTCTTC.

The V gene is TRBV12-3 or TRBV12-4, the J gene TRBJ1-3; no clear D. V lost 3 bases to trimming and J lost 9 bases, with 6 bases between them. The CDR3 loop spans 11 amino acids. The CDR3 DNA reads TGTGCCAGCAGTTTCGGGGTCACCATATATTTT. Its translation is CASSFGVTIYF.

In its sample, this clone was seen once. The chain recombines TRBV6-6 with TRBJ1-5; D is ambiguous. Germline V CDR1 and CDR2: MNHNY, SVGAGI (reference sequence). Trimming removed 2 bases from V and 0 bases from J, with 5 bases in between. The CDR3 contains 14 residues. CDR3 sequence (DNA): TGTGCCAGCAGTTACCCCGGTAGCAATCAGCCCCAGCATTTT. Amino acids: CASSYPGSNQPQHF.

J is TRBJ1-3 and V is TRBV18; D uncertain. Trimming took 2 bases from V and 1 from J, leaving 6 bases between them. Germline V lookup: CDR1 KGHSH, CDR2 LQKENI. This CDR3 is 14 amino acids long. Here the CDR3 reads CASSPDTSGNTIYF. The CDR3 DNA follows: TGTGCCAGCTCACCAGACACGTCTGGAAACACCATATATTTT.

V usage is TRBV18 and J usage is TRBJ1-4, with 8 bases fitting TRBD1. Germline V gene lookup returns CDR1 KGHSH and CDR2 LQKENI. The CDR3 consists of 15 residues. V was clipped by 5 bases and J by 8 bases; unmatched bases: 10. CDR3 region: CASSRTGSAREKLFF. CDR3 sequence (DNA): TGTGCCAGCTCAAGGACAGGGTCTGCGAGGGAAAAACTGTTTTTT.

In DNA, the CDR3 is TGTGCTAGTGGCCTTACAGGGGCCGGCTATGGCTACACCTTC. It encodes CASGLTGAGYGYTF. V and J are TRBV12-5 and TRBJ1-2, with 7 bases lining up with TRBD1. This CDR3 comprises 14 residues. V lost 6 bases and J lost 4; bases outside the gene matches: 8. Germline CDR1 and CDR2: LGHNT and FRNRAP.

In this sample, this clone turned up once. The rearrangement joins TRBV29-1 to TRBJ2-3; the match to TRBD2 covers 11 bases. CDR3 length: 14 amino acids. J lost 2 bases, V lost 4 bases, and 2 bases had no gene match. CDR1 and CDR2 (germline): SQVTM, ANQGSEA. The CDR3: CSVGLAGITDTQYF. Here the CDR3 DNA reads TGCAGCGTTGGACTAGCGGGAATCACAGATACGCAGTATTTT.

This clone was recorded only once. This chain links TRBV6-5 with TRBJ2-3, with D perhaps matching TRBD1 (6 bases). Germline V gene sequence: CDR1 MNHEY, CDR2 SVGAGI. This CDR3 has 10 amino acids. The V end was cut by 9 bases, the J end by 8 bases, with 9 bases between. The DNA for the CDR3 is TGTGCCAGAAAGGGGGTTACGCAGTATTTT. This gives the protein CARKGVTQYF.

The chain uses TRBV25-1 and TRBJ2-1; 14 bases map to TRBD2. Germline CDR1 is MGHDK and CDR2 is SYGVNS. V was clipped by 2 bases and J by 5 bases; unmatched bases: 5. The CDR3 loop spans 17 amino acids. The CDR3 DNA sequence: TGTGCCAGCAGTGAAACCAGGACTAGCGGGAGGCACAATGAGCAGTTCTTC. Translation gives CASSETRTSGRHNEQFF.

The V gene is TRBV30, the J gene TRBJ2-5; 7 positions match TRBD1. In germline, CDR1 is GTSNPN, CDR2 SVGIG (reference sequence). V was clipped by 4 bases and J by 5 bases; unmatched bases: 1. The CDR3 covers 11 residues. The CDR3 DNA reads TGTGCCTGGATGACAGGGGAGACCCAGTACTTC. Its protein product is CAWMTGETQYF.

This chain joins TRBV24-1 and TRBJ2-7; 10 bases are a match to TRBD1. Germline loops: CDR1 KGHDR, CDR2 SFDVKD. The CDR3 consists of 14 residues. The V gene end was trimmed by 5 bases and the J gene end by 3 bases; junction bases not matched to a gene: 3. The CDR3 nucleotides are TGTGCCACCAGTGGTAGGGACAGGGGCTACGAGCAGTACTTC. Translation gives CATSGRDRGYEQYF.

This clone was observed a single time. The rearrangement uses TRBV5-8 and TRBJ1-2, with a tentative D call TRBD1 (5 bases). The V gene lost 0 bases and the J gene lost 8 bases, with 17 bases spanning the gap. The germline V gene has CDR1 SGHTS and CDR2 YDEGEE. The length of the CDR3 is 15 residues. The chain's CDR3 is CASSLGGPNLGGYTF. The CDR3 DNA reads TGTGCCAGCAGCTTGGGGGGCCCAAACCTGGGGGGCTACACCTTC.

The gene calls are TRBV19 and TRBJ2-5; 9 bases map to TRBD2. The V and J ends lost 11 bases and 3 bases, in that order; junction bases with no gene match: 7. Germline loops: CDR1 LNHDA, CDR2 SQIVND (reference sequence). This CDR3 comprises 13 residues. The CDR3 reads CASREGLEETQYF. The CDR3 nucleotides are TGTGCCTCGCGGGAGGGTCTGGAAGAGACCCAGTACTTC.

In its sample, this clone was seen once. The chain joins TRBV25-1 to TRBJ2-5; 12 bases line up with TRBD2. The ends lost 5 bases at V and 4 bases at J; junction bases unmatched: 5. This CDR3 is 15 amino acids long. The germline V gene encodes CDR1 MGHDK and CDR2 SYGVNS. In DNA form, the CDR3 reads TGTGCCAGCAGTAGACTAGCGGGAGTGGGAGAGACCCAGTACTTC. This gives the protein CASSRLAGVGETQYF.

This chain connects TRBV7-2 to TRBJ2-5; no clear D gene. The CDR3 loop spans 15 amino acids. V lost 2 bases and J 2 bases, leaving 12 bases between the germline ends. Germline V gene lookup returns CDR1 SGHTA and CDR2 FQGNSA. The CDR3 region has the DNA TGTGCCAGCAGCTTACGGCCAGGTCAACAAGAGACCCAGTACTTC. Its protein product is CASSLRPGQQETQYF.

The V gene is TRBV19, the J gene TRBJ2-1; a weak D match, TRBD1 (6 bases). The CDR3 has 15 amino acids. Trimming took off 4 bases at V and 6 bases at J, with 16 bases between the two ends. Germline loops: CDR1 LNHDA, CDR2 SQIVND (reference sequence). In nucleotides, the CDR3 is TGTGCCAGTAGTAGCGCAGGGGCCGCCAGCAATGAGCAGTTCTTC. This sequence encodes CASSSAGAASNEQFF.

The chain couples TRBV27 to TRBJ1-1; no firm D call. The CDR3 sequence is 14 residues long. V was clipped by 7 bases and J by 0 bases, with 12 bases between them. Germline V gene data show CDR1 as MNHEY and CDR2 as SMNVEV (reference sequence). CDR3 sequence reads: CASTNSYMNTEAFF. The CDR3 bases are TGTGCCAGCACAAACAGCTACATGAACACTGAAGCTTTCTTT.

J is TRBJ2-7 and V is TRBV30; TRBD2 matches at 13 bases. This CDR3 has 13 residues. The germline V gene has CDR1 GTSNPN and CDR2 SVGIG (reference sequence). The V and J ends lost 4 bases and 5 bases, in that order; junction bases with no gene match: 2. In DNA form, the CDR3 reads TGTGCCTGGATGACTAGCGGGAGGAACGAGCAGTACTTC. This translates into CAWMTSGRNEQYF.

A few counts support this clone. V is TRBV7-3 and J is TRBJ2-6; 9 bases match TRBD1. This CDR3 spans 17 amino acids. Germline CDR1 reads SGHTA; CDR2 reads FQGTGA. V was clipped by 6 bases and J by 3 bases; unmatched bases: 9. This chain's CDR3 is CASSPNRGRVGANVLTF. The CDR3 bases are TGTGCCAGCAGTCCAAACAGGGGGCGCGTTGGGGCCAACGTCCTGACTTTC.